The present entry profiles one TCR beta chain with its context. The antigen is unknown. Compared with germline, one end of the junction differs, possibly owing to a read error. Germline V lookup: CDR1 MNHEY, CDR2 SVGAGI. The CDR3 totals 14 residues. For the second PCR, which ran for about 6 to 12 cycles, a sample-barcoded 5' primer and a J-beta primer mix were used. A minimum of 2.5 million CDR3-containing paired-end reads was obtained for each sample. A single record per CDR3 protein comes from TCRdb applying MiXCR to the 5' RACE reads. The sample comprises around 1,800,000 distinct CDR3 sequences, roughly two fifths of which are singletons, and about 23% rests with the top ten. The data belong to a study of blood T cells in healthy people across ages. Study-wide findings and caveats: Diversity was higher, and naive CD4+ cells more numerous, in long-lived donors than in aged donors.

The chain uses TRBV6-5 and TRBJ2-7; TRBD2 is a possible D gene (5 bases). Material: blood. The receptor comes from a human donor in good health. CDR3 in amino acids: CASSYSVSGEEQYF. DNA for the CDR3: TGTGCCAGCAGCTACTCCGTTTCTGGGGAGGAGCAGTACTTC.